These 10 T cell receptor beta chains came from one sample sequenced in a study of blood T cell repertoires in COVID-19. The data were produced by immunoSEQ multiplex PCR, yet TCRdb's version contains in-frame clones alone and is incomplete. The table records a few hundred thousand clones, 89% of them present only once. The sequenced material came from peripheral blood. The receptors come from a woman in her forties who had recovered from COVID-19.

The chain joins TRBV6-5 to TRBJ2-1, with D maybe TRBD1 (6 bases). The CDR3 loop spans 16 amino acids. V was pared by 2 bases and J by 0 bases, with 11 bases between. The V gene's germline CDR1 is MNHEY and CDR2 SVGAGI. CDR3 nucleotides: TGTGCCAGCAGTTACCAGGGGCCAAGCTCCTACAATGAGCAGTTCTTC. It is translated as CASSYQGPSSYNEQFF.

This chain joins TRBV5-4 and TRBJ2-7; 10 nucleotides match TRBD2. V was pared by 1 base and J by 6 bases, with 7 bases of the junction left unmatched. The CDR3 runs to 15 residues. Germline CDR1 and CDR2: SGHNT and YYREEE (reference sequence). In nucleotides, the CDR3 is TGTGCCAGCAGCTTGCCGGGACTAGCGCCGGGCGAGCAGTACTTC. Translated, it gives CASSLPGLAPGEQYF.

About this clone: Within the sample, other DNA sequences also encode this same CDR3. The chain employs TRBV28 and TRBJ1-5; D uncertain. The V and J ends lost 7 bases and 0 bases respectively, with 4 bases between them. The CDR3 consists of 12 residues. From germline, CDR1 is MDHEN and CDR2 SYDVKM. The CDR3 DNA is TGTGCCAGCACGGTTAGCAATCAGCCCCAGCATTTT. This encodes CASTVSNQPQHF.

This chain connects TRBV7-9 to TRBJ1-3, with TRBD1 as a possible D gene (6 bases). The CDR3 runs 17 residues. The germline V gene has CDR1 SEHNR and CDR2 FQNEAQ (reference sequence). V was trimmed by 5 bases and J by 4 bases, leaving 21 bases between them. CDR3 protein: CASSPRPGGRGGNTIYF. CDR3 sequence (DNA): TGTGCCAGCAGCCCCAGACCCGGCGGCAGGGGAGGAAACACCATATATTTT.

This CDR3 is CASSLVLAGGQETQYF. As DNA, the CDR3 is TGCGCCAGCAGCTTGGTGTTAGCGGGAGGACAAGAGACCCAGTACTTC. The chain carries TRBV5-1 and TRBJ2-5, with TRBD2 matching over 10 bases. The germline V gene has CDR1 SGHRS and CDR2 YFSETQ. The CDR3 is made up of 16 amino acids. V lost 0 bases, J lost 2 bases, and 4 bases stayed unmatched.

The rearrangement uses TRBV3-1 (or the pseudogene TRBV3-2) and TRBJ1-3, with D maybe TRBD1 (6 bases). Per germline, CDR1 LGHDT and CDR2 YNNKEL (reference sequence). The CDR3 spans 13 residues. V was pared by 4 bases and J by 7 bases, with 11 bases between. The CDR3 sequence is CASSLEGGNTIYF. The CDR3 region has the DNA TGTGCCAGCAGCCTCGAGGGGGGGAACACCATATATTTT.

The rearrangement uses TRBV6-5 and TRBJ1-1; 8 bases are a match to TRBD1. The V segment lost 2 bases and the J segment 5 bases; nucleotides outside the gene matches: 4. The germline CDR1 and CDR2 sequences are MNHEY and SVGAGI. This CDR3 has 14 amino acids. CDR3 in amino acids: CASSYGQGGTEAFF. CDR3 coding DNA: TGTGCCAGCAGTTACGGACAGGGTGGGACTGAAGCTTTCTTT.

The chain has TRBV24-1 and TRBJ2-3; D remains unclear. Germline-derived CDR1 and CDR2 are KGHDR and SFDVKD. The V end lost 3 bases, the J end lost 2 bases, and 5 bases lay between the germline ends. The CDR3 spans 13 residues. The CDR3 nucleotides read TGTGCCACCAGTGATCCCTACACAGATACGCAGTATTTT. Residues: CATSDPYTDTQYF.

CDR3 amino acids: CASSPDSSGEQFF. In DNA form, the CDR3 reads TGTGCCAGCAGCCCTGACAGTTCGGGTGAGCAGTTCTTC. The rearrangement uses TRBV7-3 and TRBJ2-1, with D possibly TRBD1 on 5 matching bases. The CDR3 sequence is 13 residues long. The ends were cut back, 5 bases at V and 9 bases at J, with 14 bases in the middle. Germline V gene sequence: CDR1 SGHTA, CDR2 FQGTGA.

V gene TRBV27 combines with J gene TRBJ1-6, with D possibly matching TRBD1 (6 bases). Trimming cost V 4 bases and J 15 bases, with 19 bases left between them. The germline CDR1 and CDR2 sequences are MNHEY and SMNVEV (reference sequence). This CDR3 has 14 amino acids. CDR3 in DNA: TGTGCCAGCAGTTCCGTCAGCAGGGGCGAGGGCCTCCACTTT. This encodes CASSSVSRGEGLHF.